Listed here are 27 T cell receptor beta chains from one sample, sequenced in a study of T cell responses to AZD1222 COVID-19 vaccine. The assay was immunoSEQ multiplex PCR, and TCRdb's table has in-frame clones only and misses some. The sample carries approximately 100,000 clones, around 87% recorded once. Material: peripheral blood, obtained 28 days after the second AZD1222 dose. All receptors come from an adult who received the AZD1222 COVID-19 vaccine.

V and J are TRBV7-9 and TRBJ1-3; TRBD1 agrees at 7 bases. Germline V gives CDR1 SEHNR, CDR2 FQNEAQ (reference sequence). The CDR3 has 12 amino acids. V trimming: 3 bases; J trimming: 11 bases; junction bases outside the gene matches: 4. The CDR3 coding sequence is TGTGCCAGCAGCTTTCCCGGGACAGCCATATATTTT. It yields the protein CASSFPGTAIYF.

The CDR3 reads CASSSDKGARDEKLFF. The CDR3 DNA is TGTGCCAGCAGCTCTGACAAGGGGGCACGGGATGAAAAACTGTTTTTT. The rearrangement joins TRBV7-9 to TRBJ1-4; TRBD1 matches 7 bases. V trimming: 4 bases; J trimming: 6 bases; junction bases outside the gene matches: 11. The CDR3 sequence is 16 residues long. The germline V gene encodes CDR1 SEHNR and CDR2 FQNEAQ (reference sequence).

CDR3 sequence: CASSLAGGEQFF. CDR3 nucleotides: TGTGCCAGCAGCTTGGCCGGGGGCGAGCAGTTCTTC. The V gene is TRBV5-4, the J gene TRBJ2-1; D may match TRBD1 or TRBD2 (6 bases each). Germline loops: CDR1 SGHNT, CDR2 YYREEE (reference sequence). V was clipped by 0 bases and J by 10 bases, with 8 bases between them. The CDR3 runs 12 residues.

This clone was counted a single time. V is TRBV7-2 and J is TRBJ2-7, with 7 nucleotides matching TRBD2. The CDR3 length is 16 residues. Germline V gene data show CDR1 as SGHTA and CDR2 as FQGNSA. The V and J ends lost 5 bases and 6 bases, in that order; junction bases with no gene match: 16. The CDR3 bases are TGTGCCAGCAGCAGATTCGGGGCGGGGGACCCCGGCGAGCAGTACTTC. Its protein is CASSRFGAGDPGEQYF.

A few counts support this clone. The chain joins TRBV9 to TRBJ2-2, with D maybe TRBD1 (5 bases). This CDR3 is 16 amino acids long. Looked up from germline, CDR1 is SGDLS and CDR2 is YYNGEE. Trimming took off 3 bases at V and 5 bases at J, with 17 bases between the two ends. The CDR3 reads CASSATRVVRTGELFF. The DNA of the CDR3 is TGTGCCAGCAGCGCGACCAGGGTCGTACGGACCGGGGAGCTGTTTTTT.

The rearrangement uses TRBV5-1 and TRBJ1-2; D is ambiguous. Germline V gene lookup returns CDR1 SGHRS and CDR2 YFSETQ. V was cut by 0 bases and J by 0 bases, with 15 bases left in between. CDR3 length equals 17 residues. The CDR3 loop reads CASSLDWTDSANYGYTF. The CDR3 bases are TGCGCCAGCAGCTTGGATTGGACGGATTCAGCTAACTATGGCTACACCTTC.

The genes are TRBV18 and TRBJ1-4, with TRBD1 matching 9 bases. Trimming removed 3 bases from V and 4 bases from J; junction bases left unmatched: 3. The CDR3 sequence is 15 residues long. The germline V gene encodes CDR1 KGHSH and CDR2 LQKENI. In DNA, the CDR3 is TGTGCCAGCTCACCGATGACAGGGGGTAATGAAAAACTGTTTTTT. Translating it yields CASSPMTGGNEKLFF.

The J gene is TRBJ2-6, the V gene TRBV6-1; no definite D call. This CDR3 region has 15 residues. V lost 3 bases to trimming and J lost 1 base, with 7 bases between them. Germline values: CDR1 MNHNS, CDR2 SASEGT. As DNA, the CDR3 is TGTGCCAGCAGTGAGGACCCGTCTGGGGCCAACGTCCTGACTTTC. This codes for CASSEDPSGANVLTF.

The rearrangement uses TRBV4-2 and TRBJ1-4; 8 nucleotides align to TRBD1. CDR1 and CDR2 (germline): LGHNA, YNFKEQ. V was clipped by 3 bases and J by 2 bases; unmatched bases: 8. This CDR3 region has 17 residues. This chain's CDR3 is CASSQSPGGWTNEKLFF. CDR3 coding DNA: TGTGCCAGCAGCCAGTCCCCAGGGGGCTGGACTAATGAAAAACTGTTTTTT.

V gene TRBV7-2 combines with J gene TRBJ1-1, with TRBD1 matching over 9 bases. Germline lookup yields CDR1 SGHTA and CDR2 FQGNSA. Unmatched junction bases numbered 5, after V lost 5 bases and J lost 4 bases. The CDR3 spans 14 residues. The CDR3 region is CASSRNRGPTEAFF. As DNA, the CDR3 is TGTGCCAGCAGCCGGAACAGGGGGCCCACTGAAGCTTTCTTT.

This clone has only one observation. The CDR3 nucleotides read TGCGCCAGCAGCCAATCTTCCGGGACTAGGAGGAATGAGCAGTTCTTC. Translating gives CASSQSSGTRRNEQFF. The chain joins TRBV4-1 to TRBJ2-1; 8 nucleotides match TRBD2. Germline V gene data show CDR1 as MGHRA and CDR2 as YSYEKL. The CDR3 extends over 16 amino acids. After removal of 2 bases from V and 7 bases from J, the junction contained 10 bases not matched to a gene.

The V gene is TRBV19, the J gene TRBJ1-2; TRBD1 agrees at 7 bases. Germline CDR1 reads LNHDA; CDR2 reads SQIVND (reference sequence). The CDR3 is 13 amino acids. Trimming cost V 6 bases and J 4 bases; bases outside gene matches: 5. The CDR3 is CASSRDSLYGYTF. In nucleotides, the CDR3 is TGTGCCAGTAGCAGGGACAGCCTCTATGGCTACACCTTC.

This chain connects TRBV2 to TRBJ2-2; D perhaps matches TRBD1 (6 bases). Germline CDR1 and CDR2: SNHLY and FYNNEI. V was pared by 4 bases and J by 6 bases, with 18 bases between. This CDR3 is built from 16 residues. CDR3 amino acids: CASSVRYRAPPGELFF. The CDR3 bases are TGTGCCAGCAGTGTACGTTACAGGGCTCCCCCCGGGGAGCTGTTTTTT. Full variable domain (outside the CDR3, taken from reference TRBV2 and TRBJ2-2): EPEVTQTPSHQVTQMGQEVILRCVPISNHLYFYWYRQILGQKVEFLVSFYNNEISEKSEIFDDQFSVERPDGSNFTLKIRSTKLEDSAMYFCASSVRYRAPPGELFFGEGSRLTVL.

The J gene is TRBJ2-5, the V gene TRBV5-6; the match to TRBD2 covers 9 bases. J gave up 5 bases and V 2 bases, and 4 bases lay outside the gene matches. The CDR3 sequence is 14 residues long. Germline V gene data show CDR1 as SGHDT and CDR2 as YYEEEE. This CDR3 reads CASSFAGGLETQYF. For the CDR3, the DNA is TGTGCCAGCAGCTTCGCGGGGGGGCTCGAGACCCAGTACTTC.

The chain uses TRBV30 and TRBJ1-5; D remains ambiguous. The CDR3 runs to 12 residues. Germline V CDR1 and CDR2: GTSNPN, SVGIG (reference sequence). The V end was cut by 0 bases, the J end by 4 bases, with 4 bases between. The CDR3 spells CAWSVVNQPQHF. As DNA, the CDR3 is TGTGCCTGGAGTGTAGTAAATCAGCCCCAGCATTTT.

This clone appeared once. The rearrangement joins TRBV18 to TRBJ1-3; D gene ambiguous. V lost 0 bases and J lost 5, with 8 bases in between. The CDR3 spans 14 residues. The germline gives CDR1 KGHSH, CDR2 LQKENI. CDR3 nucleotides: TGTGCCAGCTCACCACCGGACGGTCGAAACACCATATATTTT. Its protein product is CASSPPDGRNTIYF.

The chain employs TRBV7-9 and TRBJ1-2; 8 nucleotides match TRBD1. CDR1 is SEHNR and CDR2 is FQNEAQ in the germline V gene (reference sequence). CDR3 size: 14 residues. The J segment lost 4 bases and the V segment lost 5 bases, leaving 6 bases of the junction unmatched. The CDR3 coding sequence is TGTGCCAGCAGCCGGCAGGGGGCAGCCTATGGCTACACCTTC. It yields the protein CASSRQGAAYGYTF.

The gene calls are TRBV10-2 and TRBJ2-1; D may be TRBD1 (6 bases). This CDR3 region has 15 residues. The germline CDR1 and CDR2 sequences are WSHSY and SAAADI. Trimming pared 6 bases from V and 5 bases from J, leaving 17 bases between. The CDR3 sequence is CASRRTDGDDNEQFF. In nucleotides, the CDR3 is TGCGCCAGCAGGCGGACAGATGGAGATGACAATGAGCAGTTCTTC.

CDR3 amino acids: CATSDYRDPSGYTF. Here the CDR3 DNA reads TGTGCCACCAGTGACTACAGGGATCCCTCTGGCTACACCTTC. The rearrangement joins TRBV24-1 to TRBJ1-2; weak D call: TRBD1 (6 bases). This CDR3 has 14 residues. V was pared by 4 bases and J by 7 bases, with 15 bases between. The germline CDR1 and CDR2 sequences are KGHDR and SFDVKD.

The CDR3 loop reads CASSLAPLAGNTGELFF. The CDR3 DNA follows: TGTGCCAGCAGCTTAGCGCCGTTAGCGGGAAACACCGGGGAGCTGTTTTTT. J is TRBJ2-2 and V is TRBV7-9, with 8 bases identical to TRBD2. The CDR3 sequence is 17 residues long. J lost 2 bases, V lost 0 bases, and 5 bases had no gene match. Germline-derived CDR1 and CDR2 are SEHNR and FQNEAQ (reference sequence).

The chain joins TRBV5-1 to TRBJ2-2; 14 bases are shared with TRBD2. This CDR3 region has 18 residues. Germline CDR1 SGHRS, CDR2 YFSETQ. Trimming removed 0 bases from V and 5 bases from J; junction bases left unmatched: 6. The CDR3 DNA is TGCGCCAGCAGCTTGGGGGGACTAGCGGGAGAAGGGACCGGGGAGCTGTTTTTT. As protein: CASSLGGLAGEGTGELFF. Looking up the rest from reference TRBV5-1 and TRBJ2-2 gives the full variable domain: KAGVTQTPRYLIKTRGQQVTLSCSPISGHRSVSWYQQTPGQGLQFLFEYFSETQRNKGNFPGRFSGRQFSNSRSEMNVSTLELGDSALYLCASSLGGLAGEGTGELFFGEGSRLTVL.

This clone came up once. The chain is built from TRBV10-3 and TRBJ2-1, with 9 positions matching TRBD1. The CDR3 runs to 15 residues. Germline lookup yields CDR1 ENHRY and CDR2 SYGVKD. With V trimmed by 3 bases and J by 6 bases, 6 bases remained unmatched. As DNA, the CDR3 is TGTGCCATCAGTGAAACACAGGGGGCGAGCAATGAGCAGTTCTTC. It encodes CAISETQGASNEQFF.

V and J are TRBV5-1 and TRBJ2-7; no reliable D call. The CDR3 consists of 12 residues. The germline gives CDR1 SGHRS, CDR2 YFSETQ. Trimming cost V 7 bases and J 0 bases, with 8 bases left between them. The CDR3 DNA reads TGCGCCAGCGGCGAGGCCTCCTACGAGCAGTACTTC. It specifies CASGEASYEQYF.

The chain joins TRBV30 to TRBJ1-4; no firm D call. The CDR3 has 13 residues. Trimming stripped 4 bases from V and 8 bases from J, with 14 bases between. CDR1 is GTSNPN and CDR2 is SVGIG in the germline V gene (reference sequence). CDR3: CAWNLRFREKLFF. CDR3 bases: TGTGCCTGGAATCTAAGGTTTCGGGAAAAACTGTTTTTT.

This chain connects TRBV19 to TRBJ2-1, with TRBD2 matching over 10 bases. V lost 5 bases, J lost 6 bases, and 16 bases stayed unmatched. Per the germline V gene, CDR1 is LNHDA and CDR2 is SQIVND (reference sequence). This CDR3 contains 18 residues. This CDR3 is CASSPQFASGGGGNEQFF. The CDR3 coding sequence is TGTGCCAGTAGTCCACAATTTGCTAGCGGGGGCGGAGGCAATGAGCAGTTCTTC.

The rearrangement joins TRBV6-2 or TRBV6-3 to TRBJ2-5; 9 bases are a match to TRBD1. Germline V lookup: CDR1 MNHEY, CDR2 SVGEGT. J lost 5 bases, V lost 4 bases, and 5 bases had no gene match. The CDR3 spans 14 residues. The CDR3: CASSSGTGRETQYF. The CDR3 DNA reads TGTGCCAGCAGTTCCGGGACAGGGCGGGAGACCCAGTACTTC.

The CDR3, as DNA: TGCGCCAGCAGCCAAGCTCACCCTCTCTCTGGGAACTCTGGAAACACCATATATTTT. It specifies CASSQAHPLSGNSGNTIYF. The rearrangement uses TRBV4-3 and TRBJ1-3; D not certain. V gave up 1 base and J gave up 0 bases, with 19 bases separating them. The CDR3 contains 19 residues. Germline-derived CDR1 and CDR2 are LGHNA and YSLEER.